The next 25 T cell receptor beta chains were all read from a single sample in a study of CD8 T cells in ankylosing spondylitis. TCRdb independently ran MiXCR on the 5' RACE reads; one entry per CDR3 protein. The data hold approximately 300,000 distinct CDR3 sequences, with around 20% observed a single time. Sequencing used blood, either unsorted or a sorted T cell fraction (not recorded which). The receptors come from a female donor with ankylosing spondylitis or in good health (not recorded which).

This clonotype was recorded a few times. V is TRBV7-2 and J is TRBJ2-7, with a tentative D call TRBD1 (6 bases). CDR3 length equals 12 residues. Looked up from germline, CDR1 is SGHTA and CDR2 is FQGNSA. V lost 11 bases and J lost 2, with 13 bases in between. CDR3 sequence (DNA): TGTGCCGTCATTAGGGGGACCTACGAGCAGTACTTC. It translates to CAVIRGTYEQYF.

This clonotype was counted ten times or more. The chain has TRBV7-9 and TRBJ1-1, with D perhaps matching TRBD1 (6 bases). V was cut by 3 bases and J by 4 bases, with 9 bases left in between. The length of the CDR3 is 13 residues. Germline-derived CDR1 and CDR2 are SEHNR and FQNEAQ (reference sequence). This chain's CDR3 is CASSLKGGTEAFF. CDR3 nucleotide sequence: TGTGCCAGCAGCTTGAAGGGGGGCACTGAAGCTTTCTTT.

The chain is built from TRBV12-3 or TRBV12-4 and TRBJ2-5, with TRBD2 matching 12 bases. The CDR3 totals 16 residues. J was trimmed by 4 bases and V by 5 bases; bases with no gene match: 8. The CDR3 here is CASSLGTSGRTETQYF. The CDR3 nucleotides are TGTGCCAGCAGTCTGGGCACTAGCGGGAGGACAGAGACCCAGTACTTC.

A note on this clonotype: This clone may be a read error of a much larger clone one base away. The rearrangement links TRBV5-6 to TRBJ2-1, with D uncertain. Germline V gene sequence: CDR1 SGHDT, CDR2 YYEEEE. The CDR3 is made up of 16 amino acids. The CDR3 DNA reads TGTGCCATCAGCTTTGGGATCGCCAGCTCCTACAATGAGCAGTTCTTC. It yields the protein CAISFGIASSYNEQFF.

The rearrangement joins TRBV4-3 to TRBJ1-4; D is uncertain. CDR1 LGHNA and CDR2 YSLEER come from the germline V gene. V lost 0 bases to trimming and J lost 10 bases, with 6 bases between them. The CDR3 runs 12 residues. CDR3 coding DNA: TGCGCCAGCAGCCAAGATGGAGGAAAACTGTTTTTT. It yields the protein CASSQDGGKLFF.

The table lists this clonotype with many counts. The rearrangement links TRBV29-1 to TRBJ1-1, with D perhaps TRBD1 (5 bases). V was cut by 1 base and J by 7 bases, with 22 bases left in between. Germline V gene data show CDR1 as SQVTM and CDR2 as ANQGSEA. The CDR3 runs to 16 residues. The CDR3 nucleotides read TGCAGCGTTGAAGGTGAAATCCCCGGGACCAACTTTGAAGCTTTCTTT. It codes for CSVEGEIPGTNFEAFF.

This clonotype was observed a handful of times. A junction end diverges from the germline sequence, so it may reflect a read error. The J gene is TRBJ2-3, the V gene TRBV7-9; 10 bases map to TRBD2. Per germline, CDR1 SEHNR and CDR2 FQNEAQ (reference sequence). There are 15 residues in the CDR3. CDR3 sequence: CAGRTSGSLTDTQYF. DNA for the CDR3: TGTGCCGGCAGGACTAGCGGCTCTCTCACAGATACGCAGTATTTT.

This clonotype was counted only a few times. The chain carries TRBV20-1 and TRBJ2-1; 10 bases align to TRBD2. The CDR3 contains 15 residues. The trim removed 4 bases at V and 3 bases at J, leaving 6 bases unmatched. Germline assignment: CDR1 DFQATT and CDR2 SNEGSKA (reference sequence). The CDR3: CSAILAGRFYNEQFF. CDR3 bases: TGCAGTGCTATACTAGCGGGAAGATTCTACAATGAGCAGTTCTTC.

V gene TRBV14 combines with J gene TRBJ2-5; TRBD1 might be the D (6 bases). Trimming shortened V by 2 bases and J by 5 bases, and 12 bases separated the two germline ends. CDR1 and CDR2 from the germline V gene are SGHDN and FVKESK. This CDR3 has 14 amino acids. In DNA, the CDR3 is TGTGCCAGCAGCCAACTATCTCAGGGGGAGACCCAGTACTTC. Translation: CASSQLSQGETQYF.

The chain has TRBV12-3 or TRBV12-4 and TRBJ1-4; tentative D call: TRBD1 (6 bases). The V gene lost 0 bases and the J gene lost 0 bases, with 11 bases spanning the gap. CDR3 length: 17 amino acids. CDR3 amino acids: CASSLAAGVSTNEKLFF. The DNA of the CDR3 is TGTGCCAGCAGTTTAGCGGCAGGGGTATCAACTAATGAAAAACTGTTTTTT.

This clonotype was detected ten times or more. The CDR3 sequence: CSVEAGGQGSIYGYTF. The CDR3 DNA is TGCAGCGTTGAAGCGGGCGGACAGGGTTCGATCTATGGCTACACCTTC. This sequence joins TRBV29-1 and TRBJ1-2; TRBD1 agrees at 8 bases. The CDR3 is made up of 16 amino acids. CDR1 is SQVTM, CDR2 ANQGSEA, per germline. V was pared by 1 base and J by 4 bases, with 11 bases of the junction left unmatched.

This clonotype has just a few counts. V gene TRBV10-3 combines with J gene TRBJ2-5; no reliable D call. From germline, CDR1 is ENHRY and CDR2 SYGVKD. This CDR3 spans 15 amino acids. Trimming left V 0 bases short and J 5 bases short, with 13 bases between. The CDR3 here is CAISESVPGGETQYF. The CDR3 DNA sequence: TGTGCCATCAGTGAGTCGGTACCAGGTGGCGAGACCCAGTACTTC.

The chain is built from TRBV7-2 and TRBJ2-7, with TRBD2 matching 8 bases. This CDR3 spans 16 amino acids. CDR1 SGHTA and CDR2 FQGNSA come from the germline V gene. The J segment lost 6 bases and the V segment lost 0 bases, leaving 10 bases of the junction unmatched. CDR3 region: CASSLAHRVAGGEQYF. The CDR3 DNA sequence: TGTGCCAGCAGCTTAGCGCACAGGGTCGCGGGGGGCGAGCAGTACTTC.

In its sample, this clonotype was seen many times. The chain has TRBV6-1 and TRBJ2-1, with TRBD1 matching 9 bases. The V and J ends lost 5 bases and 8 bases, in that order; junction bases with no gene match: 10. The CDR3 spans 15 residues. The V gene's germline CDR1 is MNHNS and CDR2 SASEGT. CDR3 loop: CASSTRDRVGDEQFF. The CDR3 DNA reads TGTGCCAGCAGTACCCGGGACAGGGTGGGAGATGAGCAGTTCTTC.

This rearrangement joins TRBV20-1 to TRBJ2-7; D may be TRBD1 or TRBD2 (5 bases each). V dropped 6 bases and J dropped 3 bases, with 15 bases sitting between them. Germline V gene lookup returns CDR1 DFQATT and CDR2 SNEGSKA (reference sequence). There are 13 residues in the CDR3. The CDR3 region is CSAPGTSSYEQYF. CDR3 sequence (DNA): TGCAGTGCCCCCGGGACCAGCAGCTACGAGCAGTACTTC.

The rearrangement joins TRBV6-1 to TRBJ1-5; 8 positions match TRBD1. Germline V lookup: CDR1 MNHNS, CDR2 SASEGT. Trimming cost V 6 bases and J 12 bases; bases outside gene matches: 10. The CDR3 totals 13 residues. The CDR3, as DNA: TGTGCCAGCAGCCGGACAGGGACGGAGCTCCAGCATTTT. Translating gives CASSRTGTELQHF.

The rearrangement links TRBV9 to TRBJ2-7; 13 bases are a match to TRBD2. CDR1 is SGDLS and CDR2 is YYNGEE in the germline V gene. The CDR3 consists of 15 residues. The ends lost 3 bases at V and 6 bases at J; junction bases unmatched: 6. CDR3 bases: TGTGCCAGCAGCGCGGGACTAGCGGGACAGGGCGAGCAGTACTTC. Protein product: CASSAGLAGQGEQYF.

In regard to this clonotype: The junction differs from germline at one of its ends, possibly a read error. CDR3 residues: CSASLTSGLYNKQFF. The CDR3 nucleotides are TGCAGTGCTAGTCTGACTAGCGGGTTGTACAATAAGCAGTTCTTC. This chain connects TRBV20-1 to TRBJ2-1; 10 nucleotides agree with TRBD2. The germline V gene encodes CDR1 DFQATT and CDR2 SNEGSKA (reference sequence). This CDR3 has 15 residues.

The J gene is TRBJ2-1, the V gene TRBV20-1; 10 bases agree with TRBD2. The trim removed 2 bases at V and 3 bases at J, leaving 4 bases unmatched. The length of the CDR3 is 15 residues. Germline-derived CDR1 and CDR2 are DFQATT and SNEGSKA (reference sequence). The CDR3 reads CSARRLAGVYNEQFF. CDR3 DNA sequence: TGCAGTGCTAGAAGGCTAGCGGGGGTCTACAATGAGCAGTTCTTC.

This chain uses TRBV7-2 with TRBJ1-4; TRBD1 might be the D (5 bases). The CDR3 has 13 amino acids. Per germline, CDR1 SGHTA and CDR2 FQGNSA. The V end lost 3 bases, the J end lost 8 bases, and 10 bases lay between the germline ends. CDR3 nucleotide sequence: TGTGCCAGCAGCTTCCGGGAGGGGGAAAAACTGTTTTTT. Translation gives CASSFREGEKLFF.

The rearrangement uses TRBV6-1 and TRBJ2-7; the D gene is possibly TRBD1 (5 bases). Trimming took off 6 bases at V and 2 bases at J, with 17 bases between the two ends. This CDR3 has 15 amino acids. The germline V gene encodes CDR1 MNHNS and CDR2 SASEGT. The CDR3 loop reads CASRRTVQETYEQYF. The CDR3 DNA sequence: TGTGCCAGCAGACGCACAGTACAGGAAACCTACGAGCAGTACTTC.

This clonotype has only a few counts. The rearrangement uses TRBV30 and TRBJ2-1, with 7 nucleotides matching TRBD1. This CDR3 comprises 11 residues. Germline V gene lookup returns CDR1 GTSNPN and CDR2 SVGIG (reference sequence). Trimming cost V 1 base and J 12 bases; bases outside gene matches: 3. CDR3 protein: CAWSATGVQFF. The CDR3 DNA reads TGTGCCTGGAGTGCTACAGGGGTGCAGTTCTTC.

V gene TRBV7-2 combines with J gene TRBJ2-5; D is unresolved. The CDR3 has 13 residues. V was shortened by 2 bases and J by 0 bases, with 4 bases between the two germline ends. Germline loops: CDR1 SGHTA, CDR2 FQGNSA. The CDR3 nucleotides read TGTGCCAGCAGCTTAACGGACCAAGAGACCCAGTACTTC. Its translation is CASSLTDQETQYF.

The J gene is TRBJ2-7, the V gene TRBV5-1; TRBD2 might be the D (5 bases). From germline, CDR1 is SGHRS and CDR2 YFSETQ. The CDR3 has 13 residues. Trimming left V 0 bases short and J 5 bases short, with 9 bases between. CDR3 DNA: TGCGCCAGCAGCTTGGTTTTCGGGAACGAGCAGTACTTC. Its translation is CASSLVFGNEQYF. The variable domain in full, completed from reference TRBV5-1 and TRBJ2-7, reads KAGVTQTPRYLIKTRGQQVTLSCSPISGHRSVSWYQQTPGQGLQFLFEYFSETQRNKGNFPGRFSGRQFSNSRSEMNVSTLELGDSALYLCASSLVFGNEQYFGPGTRLTVT.

The chain joins TRBV5-1 to TRBJ2-7; D gene ambiguous. Trimming took off 0 bases at V and 5 bases at J, with 12 bases between the two ends. The CDR3 has 14 amino acids. CDR1 SGHRS and CDR2 YFSETQ come from the germline V gene. This CDR3 is CASSLGLGRNEQYF. CDR3 sequence (DNA): TGCGCCAGCAGCTTGGGGCTGGGTAGGAACGAGCAGTACTTC. Drawing the rest from reference TRBV5-1 and TRBJ2-7, the complete variable domain is KAGVTQTPRYLIKTRGQQVTLSCSPISGHRSVSWYQQTPGQGLQFLFEYFSETQRNKGNFPGRFSGRQFSNSRSEMNVSTLELGDSALYLCASSLGLGRNEQYFGPGTRLTVT.